Presented here are 18 T cell receptor beta chains from one specimen sequenced in a study of vaccination effects on CD4 cells after COVID-19 (dated by TCRdb to the early 2020s). Their specific antigens are unknown. Library preparation used the immunoSEQ multiplex PCR assay. This immuneACCESS table, as held by TCRdb, lists in-frame sequences with V and J called but not all clones. Of the missing ones, under half trace to an unresolved V gene in checked studies; the others have no known cause. For this sample the table gives about 30,000 clones, of which 65% to 90% were detected only once. About 5.7% of the sample is in the top ten clones. The ViraFEST assay stimulated PBMC with viral peptide pools and then used TCR sequencing to identify antigen-specific CD4+ T cell clonotypes by expansion. After 10 to 11 days of culture, CD4+ T cells were isolated with the EasySep CD4+ T cell isolation kit. Two doses of either the BNT162b2 or the mRNA-1273 mRNA SARS-CoV-2 vaccine were administered to participants.

Sequencing was performed on CD4+ T cells from PBMCs cultured with SARS-CoV-2 spike peptides, taken after COVID-19 vaccination. According to the study, the label for this sample's cell subset or site signals: SARS-CoV-2 spike overlapping peptide pool stimulation. These receptors all stem from a human donor who received a COVID-19 vaccine. Some clones in this sample may be carry-over from other donors' samples.

The CDR3 region has the DNA TGTGCCAGCTCACCTCTCAGACAGGGTTTGGGAAATGAGCAGTTCTTC. Its translation is CASSPLRQGLGNEQFF. The chain joins TRBV18 to TRBJ2-1, with TRBD1 matching 7 bases. The V segment lost 3 bases and the J segment 7 bases; nucleotides outside the gene matches: 12. Germline V gives CDR1 KGHSH, CDR2 LQKENI. CDR3 length: 16 residues.

This rearrangement joins TRBV11-2 to TRBJ2-5; 7 bases map to TRBD1. The germline CDR1 and CDR2 sequences are SGHAT and FQNNGV. Trimming at V came to 2 bases and at J to 4 bases, leaving 19 bases not matched to a gene. The CDR3 runs to 19 residues. CDR3 in amino acids: CASSLFRSQGFGLAETQYF. The CDR3 region has the DNA TGTGCCAGCAGCTTATTTCGATCACAGGGGTTCGGTTTAGCAGAGACCCAGTACTTC.

This chain connects TRBV6-6 to TRBJ2-7; D might be TRBD1 or TRBD2, each matching 6 bases. V was shortened by 5 bases and J by 0 bases, with 23 bases between the two germline ends. Germline V gene data show CDR1 as MNHNY and CDR2 as SVGAGI (reference sequence). CDR3 size: 18 residues. CDR3: CASSRNRPGAGSSYEQYV. The DNA for the CDR3 is TGTGCCAGCAGTCGTAACCGCCCGGGGGCGGGAAGCTCCTACGAGCAGTACGTC.

This chain uses TRBV6-5 with TRBJ1-5; no clear D. This CDR3 is built from 15 residues. The V gene's germline CDR1 is MNHEY and CDR2 SVGAGI. V was shortened by 0 bases and J by 3 bases, with 9 bases between the two germline ends. The DNA of the CDR3 is TGTGCCAGCAGTTACTCGAGCCAGTACAATCAGCCCCAGCATTTT. It yields the protein CASSYSSQYNQPQHF.

This clone rates as medium-sized. The chain employs TRBV24-1 and TRBJ2-5; D tentatively reads TRBD1 or TRBD2 (6 bases each). Trimming removed 9 bases at V and 1 base at J, with 14 bases between. This CDR3 has 14 amino acids. Germline V gene sequence: CDR1 KGHDR, CDR2 SFDVKD. The CDR3 DNA is TGTGCCACCGGGGGGACGGGGGCCCAAGAGACCCAGTACTTC. It is translated as CATGGTGAQETQYF.

This chain connects TRBV6-2 or TRBV6-3 to TRBJ2-5, with D perhaps matching TRBD1 (6 bases). The CDR3 runs 13 residues. V was trimmed by 4 bases and J by 2 bases, leaving 8 bases between them. Germline loops: CDR1 MNHEY, CDR2 SVGEGT. CDR3 loop: CASSWQGQETQYF. Here the CDR3 DNA reads TGTGCCAGCAGTTGGCAGGGGCAAGAGACCCAGTACTTC.

The chain has TRBV11-2 and TRBJ2-7, with D uncertain. Per the germline V gene, CDR1 is SGHAT and CDR2 is FQNNGV. V lost 2 bases and J lost 3, with 8 bases in between. The CDR3 is 13 residues long. The CDR3 spells CASSLSTNYEQYV. As DNA, the CDR3 is TGTGCCAGCAGCTTAAGTACTAACTACGAGCAGTACGTC.

The chain employs TRBV4-1 and TRBJ1-2; possibly TRBD1 for D (6 bases). This CDR3 is 15 amino acids long. V was shortened by 3 bases and J by 0 bases, with 11 bases between the two germline ends. CDR1 MGHRA and CDR2 YSYEKL come from the germline V gene. The CDR3 reads CASSHPTGPNYGYTF. CDR3 nucleotides: TGCGCCAGCAGCCATCCGACAGGACCTAACTATGGCTACACCTTC.

This clone was detected once. This chain joins TRBV19 and TRBJ1-5; D is ambiguous. The germline V gene encodes CDR1 LNHDA and CDR2 SQIVND (reference sequence). Trimming stripped 3 bases from V and 3 bases from J, with 12 bases between. There are 15 residues in the CDR3. The CDR3: CASSMDSSYNQPQHF. CDR3 DNA: TGTGCCAGTAGTATGGATAGCAGCTACAATCAGCCCCAGCATTTT.

This clone was counted once. The rearrangement links TRBV6-2 or TRBV6-3 to TRBJ1-2, with D uncertain. The V end lost 2 bases, the J end lost 0 bases, and 10 bases lay between the germline ends. The germline V gene encodes CDR1 MNHEY and CDR2 SVGEGT. CDR3 length: 15 amino acids. CDR3 amino acids: CASSYNGEPNYGYTF. Here the CDR3 DNA reads TGTGCCAGCAGTTACAATGGGGAACCTAACTATGGCTACACCTTC.

This clone turned up a few times. The chain couples TRBV12-3 or TRBV12-4 to TRBJ1-1; D gene ambiguous. V gave up 2 bases and J gave up 6 bases, with 4 bases separating them. The CDR3 totals 11 residues. Written as DNA, the CDR3 is TGTGCCAGCAGTTTATTCGCTGAAGCTTTCTTT. It is translated as CASSLFAEAFF.

The chain employs TRBV19 and TRBJ1-1; possibly TRBD1 for D (6 bases). The germline V and J ends were trimmed by 8 bases and 3 bases, with 19 bases remaining between them. CDR3 length: 15 amino acids. Germline-derived CDR1 and CDR2 are LNHDA and SQIVND (reference sequence). The CDR3 nucleotides read TGTGCCAGTTACGACTGGGGGGCCGGCGACACTGAAGCTTTCTTT. Its protein is CASYDWGAGDTEAFF.

This clone was counted a few times. The gene calls are TRBV6-6 and TRBJ1-6, with D possibly matching TRBD1 (5 bases). CDR1 and CDR2 from the germline V gene are MNHNY and SVGAGI (reference sequence). The CDR3 has 14 residues. Trimming shortened V by 6 bases and J by 5 bases, and 11 bases separated the two germline ends. The CDR3 spells CASSRDGDNSPLHF. Written as DNA, the CDR3 is TGTGCCAGCAGCCGGGACGGGGATAATTCACCCCTCCACTTT.

V usage is TRBV24-1 and J usage is TRBJ2-7; the D is unclear. Trimming took off 0 bases at V and 7 bases at J, with 12 bases between the two ends. Germline-derived CDR1 and CDR2 are KGHDR and SFDVKD. This CDR3 region has 14 residues. CDR3 sequence (DNA): TGTGCCACCAGTGATTTGCCCTACCGTCGGGAGCAGTACGTC. Translated: CATSDLPYRREQYV.

A single count supports this clone. V is TRBV30 and J is TRBJ2-7; 10 nucleotides agree with TRBD1. There are 16 residues in the CDR3. V gave up 3 bases and J gave up 0 bases; unmatched junction bases: 8. Germline V gene data show CDR1 as GTSNPN and CDR2 as SVGIG (reference sequence). CDR3 sequence: CAWSLGGDRGSYEQYV. CDR3 in DNA: TGTGCCTGGAGCCTCGGGGGGGACAGGGGCTCCTACGAGCAGTACGTC.

V is TRBV11-2 and J is TRBJ2-2; D possibly corresponds to TRBD2 (6 bases). Germline V gene lookup returns CDR1 SGHAT and CDR2 FQNNGV. This CDR3 region has 17 residues. V was pared by 4 bases and J by 2 bases, with 17 bases between. CDR3 residues: CASSSLLSGSNTGELFF. The CDR3 nucleotides read TGTGCCAGCAGCTCGCTTCTTAGCGGCTCAAACACCGGGGAGCTGTTTTTT.

V and J are TRBV7-9 and TRBJ2-1, with D hard to call. Germline V gene sequence: CDR1 SEHNR, CDR2 FQNEAQ (reference sequence). Trimming shortened V by 5 bases and J by 14 bases, and 13 bases separated the two germline ends. The CDR3 has 11 amino acids. CDR3 DNA sequence: TGTGCCAGCAGCCGATTAGGTTACAAGTTCTTC. As protein: CASSRLGYKFF.

The chain recombines TRBV5-6 with TRBJ2-5; TRBD1 matches 9 bases. The junction had 5 bases not matched to a gene; V was cut back by 3 bases and J by 5 bases. The CDR3 runs 14 residues. From germline, CDR1 is SGHDT and CDR2 YYEEEE. The CDR3, as DNA: TGTGCCAGCAGCTCACAGGGGGCAGGGGAGACCCAGTACTTC. Its translation is CASSSQGAGETQYF.